Listed here are 20 T cell receptor beta chains from one sample, sequenced in a study of blood T cell repertoires in COVID-19. Generated by immunoSEQ multiplex PCR, the TCRdb table keeps only in-frame clones and is missing some. The data contain 100,000 to 130,000 clones, 55% to 75% of them singletons. The material sequenced was peripheral blood. The source is a woman aged 40 to 50 with acute or convalescent COVID-19.

This sequence joins TRBV27 and TRBJ1-6, with 7 positions matching TRBD1. The CDR3 totals 16 residues. V lost 2 bases, J lost 8 bases, and 9 bases stayed unmatched. CDR1 is MNHEY, CDR2 SMNVEV, per germline (reference sequence). The CDR3 bases are TGTGCCAGCAGTTTACAGCCGACAGGGTTTGATTCACCCCTCCACTTT. This encodes CASSLQPTGFDSPLHF.

This chain joins TRBV6-5 and TRBJ1-3; no reliable D call. CDR1 and CDR2 from the germline V gene are MNHEY and SVGAGI. V was trimmed by 2 bases and J by 1 base, leaving 9 bases between them. The CDR3 runs 15 residues. CDR3 region: CASSYTGESGNTIYF. The DNA of the CDR3 is TGTGCCAGCAGTTACACGGGAGAGTCTGGAAACACCATATATTTT.

V gene TRBV4-3 combines with J gene TRBJ2-2; 9 bases line up with TRBD1. Losses at the gene ends were 0 bases for V and 7 bases for J; bases not matched to a gene: 6. CDR1 and CDR2 (germline): LGHNA, YSLEER. The CDR3 covers 16 residues. CDR3 bases: TGCGCCAGCAGCCAAGAGAAGGACAGGGGAATCGGGGAGCTGTTTTTT. It translates to CASSQEKDRGIGELFF.

The J gene is TRBJ1-1, the V gene TRBV6-1; D not certain. Per the germline V gene, CDR1 is MNHNS and CDR2 is SASEGT. The CDR3 has 14 amino acids. V was pared by 1 base and J by 1 base, with 7 bases between. This CDR3 reads CASSEGVANTEAFF. As DNA, the CDR3 is TGTGCCAGCAGTGAAGGCGTAGCGAACACTGAAGCTTTCTTT.

This clone was picked up one time. V is TRBV12-3 or TRBV12-4 and J is TRBJ1-2, with a possible D match to TRBD1 (6 bases). The CDR3 spans 13 residues. Trimming pared 5 bases from V and 8 bases from J, leaving 15 bases between. Here the CDR3 reads CASSTDSTWGYTF. In DNA form, the CDR3 reads TGTGCCAGCAGTACGGACAGTACGTGGGGCTACACCTTC.

The CDR3 DNA follows: TGTGCCAGCAGTTTGGGGCCTGAAGCTTTCTTT. It translates to CASSLGPEAFF. This chain uses TRBV28 with TRBJ1-1, with a tentative D call TRBD1 (5 bases). The CDR3 totals 11 residues. CDR1 is MDHEN, CDR2 SYDVKM, per germline. Trimming pared 3 bases from V and 6 bases from J, leaving 5 bases between.

This sequence joins TRBV6-6 and TRBJ2-3, with D hard to call. Germline CDR1 and CDR2: MNHNY and SVGAGI (reference sequence). This CDR3 has 13 residues. Trimming took off 2 bases at V and 0 bases at J, with 3 bases between the two ends. The CDR3 DNA reads TGTGCCAGCAGTTACCTCAGCACAGATACGCAGTATTTT. Translation gives CASSYLSTDTQYF.

The V gene is TRBV3-1 (or the pseudogene TRBV3-2), the J gene TRBJ2-7; 12 bases line up with TRBD2. CDR3 size: 15 residues. V shed 4 bases and J 3 bases; nucleotides not matched to a gene: 4. Germline-derived CDR1 and CDR2 are LGHDT and YNNKEL (reference sequence). The CDR3 region is CASSPRTSGVYEQYF. The CDR3 nucleotides read TGTGCCAGCAGCCCGAGGACTAGCGGGGTCTACGAGCAGTACTTC.

This chain connects TRBV28 to TRBJ1-1; 9 positions agree with TRBD1. The V gene end was trimmed by 5 bases and the J gene end by 4 bases; junction bases not matched to a gene: 8. The CDR3 runs to 15 residues. Germline V lookup: CDR1 MDHEN, CDR2 SYDVKM. CDR3 DNA sequence: TGTGCCAGCAGTGCAAACAGGGGGCAGCTCACTGAAGCTTTCTTT. Its translation: CASSANRGQLTEAFF.

The chain joins TRBV6-1 to TRBJ2-5; D unclear. CDR3 length: 12 residues. The germline V gene encodes CDR1 MNHNS and CDR2 SASEGT. V was shortened by 0 bases and J by 4 bases, with 3 bases between the two germline ends. CDR3: CASSEAAETQYF. In DNA form, the CDR3 reads TGTGCCAGCAGTGAAGCGGCAGAGACCCAGTACTTC.

The DNA for the CDR3 is TGCGCCAGCAGCACGGGACATATGAACACTGAAGCTTTCTTT. Translating gives CASSTGHMNTEAFF. The chain carries TRBV5-1 and TRBJ1-1; D possibly corresponds to TRBD1 (6 bases). This CDR3 has 14 residues. With 4 bases removed from V and 0 bases from J, the gap between germline ends came to 10 bases. Germline CDR1 reads SGHRS; CDR2 reads YFSETQ.

The V gene is TRBV28, the J gene TRBJ1-6, with 7 bases lining up with TRBD1. This CDR3 region has 13 residues. The germline CDR1 and CDR2 sequences are MDHEN and SYDVKM. After removal of 8 bases from V and 8 bases from J, the junction contained 6 bases not matched to a gene. The CDR3 spells CASQEGAYSPLHF. DNA of the CDR3: TGTGCCAGCCAGGAGGGGGCTTATTCACCCCTCCACTTT.

The V call is TRBV27, the J call TRBJ2-2, with 7 bases that match TRBD2. Per germline, CDR1 MNHEY and CDR2 SMNVEV (reference sequence). After removal of 6 bases from V and 2 bases from J, the junction contained 12 bases not matched to a gene. The CDR3 runs to 17 residues. The CDR3 sequence is CASRGEGGRENTGELFF. The DNA for the CDR3 is TGTGCCAGCAGAGGGGAGGGTGGCCGAGAAAACACCGGGGAGCTGTTTTTT.

The chain recombines TRBV4-2 with TRBJ2-1; D might be TRBD2 (7 bases). V lost 5 bases and J 3 bases, leaving 17 bases between the germline ends. The germline CDR1 and CDR2 sequences are LGHNA and YNFKEQ. The CDR3 covers 16 residues. CDR3 sequence: CASSKGEGSGYNEQFF. Written as DNA, the CDR3 is TGTGCCAGCAGCAAGGGGGAGGGGTCGGGCTACAATGAGCAGTTCTTC.

This chain uses TRBV2 with TRBJ2-2; 9 bases align to TRBD2. After removal of 4 bases from V and 7 bases from J, the junction contained 10 bases not matched to a gene. CDR3 length equals 16 residues. Germline values: CDR1 SNHLY, CDR2 FYNNEI. DNA for the CDR3: TGTGCCAGCAGTGCGTTAGCGGGGGCGACCATCGGGGAGCTGTTTTTT. It yields the protein CASSALAGATIGELFF.

The J gene is TRBJ1-2, the V gene TRBV29-1, with 7 nucleotides matching TRBD1. Germline loops: CDR1 SQVTM, CDR2 ANQGSEA. V lost 1 base to trimming and J lost 5 bases; unmatched junction nucleotides: 4. The CDR3 extends over 13 amino acids. As DNA, the CDR3 is TGCAGCGTTGAAGTCGGACAGGCTTATGGCTACACCTTC. Its translation: CSVEVGQAYGYTF.

V usage is TRBV28 and J usage is TRBJ1-4, with D possibly being TRBD1 (5 bases). Germline V gene sequence: CDR1 MDHEN, CDR2 SYDVKM. V lost 6 bases, J lost 7 bases, and 18 bases lay in between. CDR3 size: 15 residues. This chain's CDR3 is CASRRGLRRGEKLFF. CDR3 DNA: TGTGCCAGCAGAAGGGGTCTCCGGAGGGGTGAAAAACTGTTTTTT.

The V and J genes are TRBV5-4 and TRBJ2-7, with a tentative D call TRBD1 (5 bases). Trimming removed 4 bases from V and 5 bases from J, with 16 bases in between. CDR3 size: 14 residues. Germline V gives CDR1 SGHNT, CDR2 YYREEE (reference sequence). DNA for the CDR3: TGTGCCAGCAGCCCACCGGGCAGGGCCCACGAGCAGTACTTC. This codes for CASSPPGRAHEQYF.

In this sample, this clone turned up a few times. This sequence joins TRBV3-1 (or the pseudogene TRBV3-2) and TRBJ1-6, with D uncertain. The germline V gene has CDR1 LGHDT and CDR2 YNNKEL (reference sequence). Between the trimmed V and J ends, which lost 8 bases and 8 bases, there was a span of 10 bases. The CDR3 consists of 12 residues. The DNA for the CDR3 is TGTGCCAGCGGCAATTTTGATTCACCCCTCCACTTT. Protein: CASGNFDSPLHF.

The chain links TRBV2 to TRBJ1-1, with TRBD1 matching over 9 bases. This CDR3 contains 14 residues. Germline CDR1 SNHLY, CDR2 FYNNEI. The J segment lost 11 bases and the V segment lost 4 bases, leaving 11 bases of the junction unmatched. CDR3 in amino acids: CASSATGGGREAFF. DNA of the CDR3: TGTGCCAGCAGTGCAACAGGGGGCGGTAGGGAGGCTTTCTTT.